Listed here are 10 T cell receptor beta chains from one sample, sequenced in a study of blood T cells in healthy people across ages (dated by TCRdb to the mid-2010s). Receptor libraries were prepared by 5' RACE. The sequencing machine was an Illumina HiSeq 2500. A second PCR of about 7 to 12 cycles was run with a J-beta primer mix and a sample-barcoded 5' primer. The public reads were run again by TCRdb, first through fastp at Q25 and then through MiXCR, and only productive beta chains were kept. Each CDR3 protein gets just one entry, which takes the most common genes and DNA from the rows behind it. The sample records some 320,000 distinct CDR3 sequences, roughly 26% of which are singletons. Approximately 28% of the sample comes from the top ten. The sequenced sample was blood. Every receptor here comes from a woman between 65 and 79 years old in good health.

This chain connects TRBV2 to TRBJ1-2; no clear D. The CDR3 has 13 amino acids. Trimming left V 8 bases short and J 7 bases short, with 17 bases between. Germline CDR1 reads SNHLY; CDR2 reads FYNNEI. The CDR3 bases are TGTGCCAGCCGGGCAGCTACAGTCCCTGGCTACACCTTC. Encoded protein: CASRAATVPGYTF.

The genes are TRBV6-5 and TRBJ1-2; D is unresolved. The CDR3 loop spans 13 amino acids. Germline CDR1 MNHEY, CDR2 SVGAGI. Trimming cost V 1 base and J 8 bases, with 11 bases left between them. The CDR3 reads CASSYFPGTGYTF. CDR3 coding DNA: TGTGCCAGCAGTTACTTCCCGGGAACAGGCTACACCTTC.

This chain connects TRBV20-1 to TRBJ2-7; the D gene is possibly TRBD2 (6 bases). The CDR3 contains 13 residues. V dropped 3 bases and J dropped 4 bases, with 13 bases sitting between them. CDR1 DFQATT and CDR2 SNEGSKA come from the germline V gene (reference sequence). The CDR3 coding sequence is TGCAGTGCTAGCGCCGGGAGTGGGTACGAGCAGTACTTC. It is translated as CSASAGSGYEQYF.

About this clonotype itself: Mismatch with germline at one junction end may stem from a read error. This chain joins TRBV7-3 and TRBJ1-1; the match to TRBD1 covers 7 bases. Germline CDR1 reads SGHTA; CDR2 reads FQGTGA. This CDR3 is 12 amino acids long. CDR3 region: CASSRDSGSPTF. CDR3 nucleotides: TGTGCCAGCAGCAGGGACAGTGGGTCCCCCACTTTT.

The chain couples TRBV20-1 to TRBJ1-4; 12 positions match TRBD1. V lost 1 base and J lost 7; bases outside the gene matches: 4. This CDR3 region has 15 residues. The germline CDR1 and CDR2 sequences are DFQATT and SNEGSKA (reference sequence). The CDR3 sequence: CSARGGTGGSEKLFF. CDR3 DNA sequence: TGCAGTGCTAGAGGGGGGACAGGGGGCAGTGAAAAACTGTTTTTT.

This clonotype showed up many times. This sequence joins TRBV5-1 and TRBJ2-7, with TRBD2 matching over 7 bases. Germline CDR1 SGHRS, CDR2 YFSETQ. The V segment lost 1 base and the J segment 0 bases; nucleotides outside the gene matches: 4. The CDR3 totals 15 residues. CDR3 DNA sequence: TGCGCCAGCAGCTTGTACGGGAGGAGCTCCTACGAGCAGTACTTC. It specifies CASSLYGRSSYEQYF.

This clonotype appeared a few times. The chain combines TRBV10-3 with TRBJ2-7; weak D call: TRBD2 (6 bases). This CDR3 is built from 14 residues. Germline CDR1 and CDR2: ENHRY and SYGVKD. V lost 2 bases and J lost 4, with 12 bases in between. The CDR3 bases are TGTGCCATCAGTGAGGCTCCTAGCGTTTACGAGCAGTACTTC. This encodes CAISEAPSVYEQYF.

This clonotype showed up just a few times. One end of the junction varies from germline; a read error may be responsible. CDR3 coding DNA: TGTGCCAGCAGCTGGCGGGGGGCGAACCCTGAAGCTTTCTTT. Protein: CASSWRGANPEAFF. The chain joins TRBV7-2 to TRBJ1-1; D is perhaps TRBD1 (6 bases). CDR1 is SGHTA and CDR2 is FQGNSA in the germline V gene. This CDR3 contains 14 residues.

In its sample, this clonotype was seen a few times. This chain uses TRBV10-3 with TRBJ2-2; the match to TRBD2 covers 9 bases. V shed 5 bases, J shed 1 base, and the junction held 2 bases outside the gene matches. Germline assignment: CDR1 ENHRY and CDR2 SYGVKD. The CDR3 spans 15 residues. In DNA form, the CDR3 reads TGTGCCATCAGTCGACTAGCGGAGAACACCGGGGAGCTGTTTTTT. Translated, it gives CAISRLAENTGELFF.

The sample holds a few counts of this clonotype. The chain has TRBV12-3 or TRBV12-4 and TRBJ1-2, with D tentatively TRBD1 (5 bases). CDR3 length equals 13 residues. V lost 6 bases and J 5 bases, leaving 13 bases between the germline ends. In DNA form, the CDR3 reads TGTGCCAGCAGCCCGGCCGACAGTTATGGCTACACCTTC. Its protein product is CASSPADSYGYTF.